The sequence of this T cell receptor (beta chain) was determined in a study of blood T cell repertoires in COVID-19. Study information: COVID-19 samples, acute and convalescent, were from the United States, Italy and Spain. PBMCs, B-cell-depleted T cells, or T cells provided the cDNA or gDNA that made up the material.

Looked up from germline, CDR1 is LGHDT and CDR2 is YNNKEL (reference sequence). V shed 4 bases and J 1 base; nucleotides not matched to a gene: 8. CDR3 length: 16 residues. How the authors handled the data: Amplified reference gene primers provided the basis for estimating nucleated cell counts. Assay used: immunoSEQ multiplex PCR; TCRdb lists only in-frame clones, some missing. Clonal size and the V and J genes are those of that table, whereas D and trimming came from the DNA. The sample holds 95,000 to 100,000 clones, 91% seen once. This receptor was obtained from a man aged 50-60 years with acute or convalescent COVID-19. The chain carries TRBV3-1 (or the pseudogene TRBV3-2) and TRBJ2-3; 7 bases fit TRBD2. Specimen: peripheral blood. In DNA, the CDR3 is TGTGCCAGCAGCCCCCTTTCGAGCGGGGGCACAGATACGCAGTATTTT. This codes for CASSPLSSGGTDTQYF.